The T cell receptor beta chain described here comes from a study of blood T cell repertoires in COVID-19. Study overall: COVID-19 samples, acute and convalescent, were from the United States, Italy and Spain. Sources were T cells, B-cell-depleted T cells, or PBMCs; the material itself was cDNA or gDNA.

Per the germline V gene, CDR1 is SEHNR and CDR2 is FQNEAQ (reference sequence). V dropped 5 bases and J dropped 5 bases, with 18 bases sitting between them. The CDR3 consists of 15 residues. Authors' data handling: Using reference gene primer amplification, nucleated cell counts were estimated. The repertoire was sequenced with immunoSEQ multiplex PCR; TCRdb's copy has only in-frame clones and lacks some. V, J and clone size are taken as reported in that table, and D and trimming were inferred from the DNA itself. The sample yields some 110,000 clones, more than 75% seen once. Sequences were obtained from peripheral blood. The sequence derives from a man between 35 and 55 years old with acute or convalescent COVID-19. V and J are TRBV7-9 and TRBJ1-1, with D perhaps TRBD1 (6 bases). Here the CDR3 reads CASSLLGDRRTEAFF. In DNA, the CDR3 is TGTGCCAGCAGCCTCTTAGGAGACAGGAGAACTGAAGCTTTCTTT.